This TCR beta chain was sequenced during a study of shared clonotypes between healthy human individuals. The assay was immunoSEQ multiplex PCR, and TCRdb's table has in-frame clones only and misses some. The sample has about 700,000 clones, 92% seen once. Naivety among CD8 cells was defined by CD45RO negativity and positive CCR7 selection, thereby excluding terminally differentiated effector memory CD45RA+ cells. CDR3 length: 16 amino acids. Germline V gene lookup returns CDR1 SGHVS and CDR2 FQNEAQ. Losses at the gene ends were 5 bases for V and 4 bases for J; bases not matched to a gene: 13. The origin of this receptor is a man aged 25 to 45 in good health. The genes are TRBV7-8 and TRBJ2-7; 8 bases align to TRBD1. Specimen: naive CD8+ T cells sorted from blood. CDR3 in DNA: TGTGCCAGCAGCCTCTTCCCCGGGACAGGCATATACGAGCAGTACTTC. Amino acid sequence: CASSLFPGTGIYEQYF.